The rows below give T cell receptor beta chains drawn from one sample of a study of T-cell reconstitution after alpha-beta-depleted transplantation in children. TCRdb re-called the PCR reads with MiXCR, one entry per CDR3 protein. The table has 500,000 to 600,000 distinct CDR3 sequences, around 17% seen once. The specimen was PBMCs from the stem cell graft donor, collected from the stem cell graft. The receptor source for this set is a human donor who donated a stem cell graft to a child with acute lymphoblastic leukemia. Each CDR3 is given with its conserved first and last residue.

V,CDR3
TRBV6-1,CASKPLGRAETQYF
TRBV6-5,CASSYSGTGFYGYTF
TRBV20-1,CSASLGRDLHEQYF
TRBV15,CATSFQGPTEAFF
TRBV29-1,CSVEQTNTEAFF
TRBV9,CASSGGGEGYTF
TRBV27,CASSTLDRGRNNEQFF
TRBV5-1,CASSSEPTGRVNEQYF
TRBV5-1,CASSPAGLGANNEQFF
TRBV2,CASRKGLANNNEQFF
TRBV20-1,CSARDSRQPEQYF
TRBV10-3,CAIGWENTDTQYF
TRBV3-1,CASSQDGYADGVTDTQYF
TRBV5-6,CASSSGLAGGPAFQNEQFF
TRBV12-3/TRBV12-4,CPSRSGRNNEQFF
TRBV14,CASSQASIYEQYF
TRBV21-1,CASKRPGMTRTQYF
TRBV15,CATSRPSGTSGLYNEQFF
TRBV29-1,CSVERGNYGYTF
TRBV7-9,CASSLVGWNEQFF
TRBV5-6,CASRPSKGLASYNEQFF
TRBV5-1,CASSLTGRTEAFF
TRBV5-1,CASSPARVGAIQETQYF
TRBV12-3/TRBV12-4,CASSYRDSHPEAFF
TRBV27,CASSLQGGFYGYTF
TRBV30,CAWSPGPSVRYGYTF
TRBV11-2,CASSLSSGRAADTQYF
TRBV2,CASSEAYHEQFF
TRBV7-3,CASSLTPVSSDQETQYF
TRBV20-1,CSARREGPHEQYF